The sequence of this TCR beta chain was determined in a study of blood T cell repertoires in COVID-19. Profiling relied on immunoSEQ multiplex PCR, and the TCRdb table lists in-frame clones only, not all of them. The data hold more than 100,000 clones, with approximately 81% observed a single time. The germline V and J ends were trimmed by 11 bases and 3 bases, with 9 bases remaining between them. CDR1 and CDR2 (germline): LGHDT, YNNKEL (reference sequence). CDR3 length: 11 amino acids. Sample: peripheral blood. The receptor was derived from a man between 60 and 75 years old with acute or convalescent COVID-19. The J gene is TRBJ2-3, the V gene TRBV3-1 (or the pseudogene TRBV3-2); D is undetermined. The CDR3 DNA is TGTGCCGTCGAGTCTACAGATACGCAGTATTTT. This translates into CAVESTDTQYF.